A single sample is the source of the 18 T cell receptor beta chains below, sequenced in a study of cytomegalovirus exposure and HLA in healthy donors. The study ran its PCR with 60 Vbeta and 13 Jbeta primers. Libraries were prepared by immunoSEQ multiplex PCR; TCRdb keeps only in-frame clonotypes and omits some of them. The table has some 110,000 clones, roughly 72% seen once. Sequenced sample: PBMCs. All receptors come from a woman aged 50 to 60 in good health and CMV-seropositive.

The count of this clone is one. The chain is built from TRBV4-3 and TRBJ1-5, with TRBD1 identical over 9 bases. CDR1 and CDR2 (germline): LGHNA, YSLEER. The J segment lost 2 bases and the V segment lost 0 bases, leaving 8 bases of the junction unmatched. The CDR3 extends over 18 amino acids. As DNA, the CDR3 is TGCGCCAGCAGCCAAGACCCCCCGGGGACAGGGCGCAATCAGCCCCAGCATTTT. Translated: CASSQDPPGTGRNQPQHF.

The V call is TRBV11-2, the J call TRBJ2-7; D may be TRBD1 (5 bases). The CDR3 loop spans 14 amino acids. V was pared by 2 bases and J by 0 bases, with 8 bases between. Germline values: CDR1 SGHAT, CDR2 FQNNGV. CDR3: CASSLQGSSYEQYF. As DNA, the CDR3 is TGTGCCAGCAGCTTACAGGGTAGCTCCTACGAGCAGTACTTC.

This clone has only a few counts. The chain couples TRBV19 to TRBJ1-6; the D is unclear. CDR3 length equals 14 residues. Germline CDR1 LNHDA, CDR2 SQIVND (reference sequence). V was shortened by 5 bases and J by 2 bases, with 7 bases between the two germline ends. The CDR3 nucleotides read TGTGCCAGTAGTGATGGCCCCTATAATTCACCCCTCCACTTT. The encoded protein is CASSDGPYNSPLHF.

V usage is TRBV29-1 and J usage is TRBJ1-2, with D possibly being TRBD1 (6 bases). This CDR3 is 12 amino acids long. Looked up from germline, CDR1 is SQVTM and CDR2 is ANQGSEA. Trimming shortened V by 7 bases and J by 8 bases, and 17 bases separated the two germline ends. The CDR3 loop reads CSAEGGAGGYTF. As DNA, the CDR3 is TGCAGCGCGGAGGGGGGGGCGGGGGGCTACACCTTC.

This clone turned up a few times. The chain has TRBV5-1 and TRBJ2-1, with 9 bases fitting TRBD1. With 4 bases clipped from V and 9 bases from J, the junction kept 11 bases outside the gene matches. CDR1 SGHRS and CDR2 YFSETQ come from the germline V gene. The CDR3 spans 15 residues. Written as DNA, the CDR3 is TGCGCCAGCAGCACAGGGACAGGGAATCTTGGTGAGCAGTTCTTC. It is translated as CASSTGTGNLGEQFF.

This chain links TRBV21-1 with TRBJ1-5. TRBV21-1 corresponds to a pseudogene. The CDR3 has 15 amino acids. The CDR3 nucleotides are TGTGCCAGCAGCAAAAGCAAGCGTAGCAATCAGCCCCAGCATTTT. It codes for CASSKSKRSNQPQHF.

This clone was found a few times. This rearrangement joins TRBV6-1 to TRBJ1-5; 7 positions match TRBD1. This CDR3 region has 15 residues. CDR1 is MNHNS, CDR2 SASEGT, per germline. V dropped 2 bases and J dropped 7; count of bases not matched to a gene: 8. In nucleotides, the CDR3 is TGTGCCAGCAGTGAAAGTCAGGGGGATGGACAGCCCCAGCATTTT. Its protein is CASSESQGDGQPQHF.

The rearrangement links TRBV5-1 to TRBJ2-7; D is possibly TRBD1 (5 bases). V was trimmed by 0 bases and J by 5 bases, leaving 18 bases between them. This CDR3 contains 16 residues. CDR1 is SGHRS, CDR2 YFSETQ, per germline. CDR3 residues: CASSLESRTVGDEQYF. CDR3 sequence (DNA): TGCGCCAGCAGCTTGGAATCTAGAACAGTAGGGGACGAGCAGTACTTC.

The chain employs TRBV11-2 and TRBJ1-1; weak D call: TRBD1 (6 bases). V gave up 5 bases and J gave up 3 bases, with 10 bases separating them. Germline loops: CDR1 SGHAT, CDR2 FQNNGV. This CDR3 has 13 residues. CDR3 region: CASSTGYDTEAFF. The DNA for the CDR3 is TGTGCCAGCAGCACAGGGTATGACACTGAAGCTTTCTTT.

This chain joins TRBV28 and TRBJ2-5; 7 positions match TRBD1. CDR3 size: 15 residues. V dropped 8 bases and J dropped 5; count of bases not matched to a gene: 14. The V gene's germline CDR1 is MDHEN and CDR2 SYDVKM. This chain's CDR3 is CASSPSRGGTETQYF. CDR3 coding DNA: TGTGCCAGCTCACCTTCGAGAGGGGGCACCGAGACCCAGTACTTC.

The chain is built from TRBV7-2 and TRBJ1-5; 12 nucleotides match TRBD1. Germline assignment: CDR1 SGHTA and CDR2 FQGNSA. V trimming: 4 bases; J trimming: 5 bases; junction bases outside the gene matches: 6. This CDR3 spans 16 amino acids. In DNA, the CDR3 is TGTGCCAGCAGCTCGGGGACAGGGGGCGAGTATCAGCCCCAGCATTTT. This encodes CASSSGTGGEYQPQHF.

The V gene is TRBV5-1, the J gene TRBJ2-5; 12 bases line up with TRBD2. Germline V CDR1 and CDR2: SGHRS, YFSETQ. V trimming: 6 bases; J trimming: 1 base; junction bases outside the gene matches: 7. The CDR3 consists of 16 residues. The CDR3 spells CASNRGLAGFQETQYF. In DNA, the CDR3 is TGCGCCAGCAACCGGGGACTAGCGGGTTTCCAAGAGACCCAGTACTTC.

The V call is TRBV10-3, the J call TRBJ2-1; no clear D. With 8 bases removed from V and 0 bases from J, the gap between germline ends came to 14 bases. This CDR3 comprises 15 residues. Germline V gene lookup returns CDR1 ENHRY and CDR2 SYGVKD. The chain's CDR3 is CAISPDLSSYNEQFF. CDR3 in DNA: TGTGCCATCTCACCCGATCTGAGCTCCTACAATGAGCAGTTCTTC.

This rearrangement joins TRBV5-4 to TRBJ1-2; D gene unclear. Germline loops: CDR1 SGHNT, CDR2 YYREEE (reference sequence). The ends were cut back, 1 base at V and 6 bases at J, with 19 bases in the middle. This CDR3 has 16 amino acids. CDR3 region: CASSLKAPRIGDGYTF. The CDR3, as DNA: TGTGCCAGCAGCTTGAAGGCTCCCCGAATCGGGGATGGCTACACCTTC.

This chain connects TRBV27 to TRBJ1-1; 11 positions match TRBD1. The V gene's germline CDR1 is MNHEY and CDR2 SMNVEV (reference sequence). CDR3 length equals 14 residues. Trimming cost V 6 bases and J 4 bases; bases outside gene matches: 4. DNA for the CDR3: TGTGCCAGCAGCCGAGGGACAGGGGGCACTGAAGCTTTCTTT. It specifies CASSRGTGGTEAFF.

V and J are TRBV18 and TRBJ1-3; 7 bases fit TRBD1. The germline V gene encodes CDR1 KGHSH and CDR2 LQKENI. The CDR3 has 17 amino acids. The V and J ends lost 1 base and 4 bases, in that order; junction bases with no gene match: 10. The CDR3 nucleotides are TGTGCCAGCTCACCACAGCCCAGGGGGAAGACCGGAAACACCATATATTTT. Protein sequence: CASSPQPRGKTGNTIYF.

V usage is TRBV5-1 and J usage is TRBJ1-4, with 10 bases that match TRBD1. Unmatched junction bases numbered 1, after V lost 0 bases and J lost 2 bases. CDR3 length equals 16 residues. Germline V gene lookup returns CDR1 SGHRS and CDR2 YFSETQ. CDR3 protein: CASSLGTGGTNEKLFF. In nucleotides, the CDR3 is TGCGCCAGCAGCTTGGGGACAGGGGGGACTAATGAAAAACTGTTTTTT.

J is TRBJ2-7 and V is TRBV5-1; D may be TRBD2 (5 bases). Trimming stripped 2 bases from V and 4 bases from J, with 10 bases between. CDR3 length: 13 residues. The V gene's germline CDR1 is SGHRS and CDR2 YFSETQ. In nucleotides, the CDR3 is TGCGCCAGCAGCTTCGCCCGAGGGTACGAGCAGTACTTC. Its translation is CASSFARGYEQYF.